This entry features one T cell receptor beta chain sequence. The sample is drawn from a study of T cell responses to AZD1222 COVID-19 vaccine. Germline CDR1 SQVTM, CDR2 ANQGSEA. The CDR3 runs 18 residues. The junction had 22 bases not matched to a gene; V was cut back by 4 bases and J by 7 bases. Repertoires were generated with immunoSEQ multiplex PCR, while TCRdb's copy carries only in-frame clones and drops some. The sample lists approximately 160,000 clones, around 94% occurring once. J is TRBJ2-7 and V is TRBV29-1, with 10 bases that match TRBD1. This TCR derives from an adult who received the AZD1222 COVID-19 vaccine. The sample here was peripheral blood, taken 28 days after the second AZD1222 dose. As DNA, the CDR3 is TGCAGCGTTGCTAGACAGGGGGCAGATAGCCCGGGAGGATGGGAGCAGTACTTC. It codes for CSVARQGADSPGGWEQYF.